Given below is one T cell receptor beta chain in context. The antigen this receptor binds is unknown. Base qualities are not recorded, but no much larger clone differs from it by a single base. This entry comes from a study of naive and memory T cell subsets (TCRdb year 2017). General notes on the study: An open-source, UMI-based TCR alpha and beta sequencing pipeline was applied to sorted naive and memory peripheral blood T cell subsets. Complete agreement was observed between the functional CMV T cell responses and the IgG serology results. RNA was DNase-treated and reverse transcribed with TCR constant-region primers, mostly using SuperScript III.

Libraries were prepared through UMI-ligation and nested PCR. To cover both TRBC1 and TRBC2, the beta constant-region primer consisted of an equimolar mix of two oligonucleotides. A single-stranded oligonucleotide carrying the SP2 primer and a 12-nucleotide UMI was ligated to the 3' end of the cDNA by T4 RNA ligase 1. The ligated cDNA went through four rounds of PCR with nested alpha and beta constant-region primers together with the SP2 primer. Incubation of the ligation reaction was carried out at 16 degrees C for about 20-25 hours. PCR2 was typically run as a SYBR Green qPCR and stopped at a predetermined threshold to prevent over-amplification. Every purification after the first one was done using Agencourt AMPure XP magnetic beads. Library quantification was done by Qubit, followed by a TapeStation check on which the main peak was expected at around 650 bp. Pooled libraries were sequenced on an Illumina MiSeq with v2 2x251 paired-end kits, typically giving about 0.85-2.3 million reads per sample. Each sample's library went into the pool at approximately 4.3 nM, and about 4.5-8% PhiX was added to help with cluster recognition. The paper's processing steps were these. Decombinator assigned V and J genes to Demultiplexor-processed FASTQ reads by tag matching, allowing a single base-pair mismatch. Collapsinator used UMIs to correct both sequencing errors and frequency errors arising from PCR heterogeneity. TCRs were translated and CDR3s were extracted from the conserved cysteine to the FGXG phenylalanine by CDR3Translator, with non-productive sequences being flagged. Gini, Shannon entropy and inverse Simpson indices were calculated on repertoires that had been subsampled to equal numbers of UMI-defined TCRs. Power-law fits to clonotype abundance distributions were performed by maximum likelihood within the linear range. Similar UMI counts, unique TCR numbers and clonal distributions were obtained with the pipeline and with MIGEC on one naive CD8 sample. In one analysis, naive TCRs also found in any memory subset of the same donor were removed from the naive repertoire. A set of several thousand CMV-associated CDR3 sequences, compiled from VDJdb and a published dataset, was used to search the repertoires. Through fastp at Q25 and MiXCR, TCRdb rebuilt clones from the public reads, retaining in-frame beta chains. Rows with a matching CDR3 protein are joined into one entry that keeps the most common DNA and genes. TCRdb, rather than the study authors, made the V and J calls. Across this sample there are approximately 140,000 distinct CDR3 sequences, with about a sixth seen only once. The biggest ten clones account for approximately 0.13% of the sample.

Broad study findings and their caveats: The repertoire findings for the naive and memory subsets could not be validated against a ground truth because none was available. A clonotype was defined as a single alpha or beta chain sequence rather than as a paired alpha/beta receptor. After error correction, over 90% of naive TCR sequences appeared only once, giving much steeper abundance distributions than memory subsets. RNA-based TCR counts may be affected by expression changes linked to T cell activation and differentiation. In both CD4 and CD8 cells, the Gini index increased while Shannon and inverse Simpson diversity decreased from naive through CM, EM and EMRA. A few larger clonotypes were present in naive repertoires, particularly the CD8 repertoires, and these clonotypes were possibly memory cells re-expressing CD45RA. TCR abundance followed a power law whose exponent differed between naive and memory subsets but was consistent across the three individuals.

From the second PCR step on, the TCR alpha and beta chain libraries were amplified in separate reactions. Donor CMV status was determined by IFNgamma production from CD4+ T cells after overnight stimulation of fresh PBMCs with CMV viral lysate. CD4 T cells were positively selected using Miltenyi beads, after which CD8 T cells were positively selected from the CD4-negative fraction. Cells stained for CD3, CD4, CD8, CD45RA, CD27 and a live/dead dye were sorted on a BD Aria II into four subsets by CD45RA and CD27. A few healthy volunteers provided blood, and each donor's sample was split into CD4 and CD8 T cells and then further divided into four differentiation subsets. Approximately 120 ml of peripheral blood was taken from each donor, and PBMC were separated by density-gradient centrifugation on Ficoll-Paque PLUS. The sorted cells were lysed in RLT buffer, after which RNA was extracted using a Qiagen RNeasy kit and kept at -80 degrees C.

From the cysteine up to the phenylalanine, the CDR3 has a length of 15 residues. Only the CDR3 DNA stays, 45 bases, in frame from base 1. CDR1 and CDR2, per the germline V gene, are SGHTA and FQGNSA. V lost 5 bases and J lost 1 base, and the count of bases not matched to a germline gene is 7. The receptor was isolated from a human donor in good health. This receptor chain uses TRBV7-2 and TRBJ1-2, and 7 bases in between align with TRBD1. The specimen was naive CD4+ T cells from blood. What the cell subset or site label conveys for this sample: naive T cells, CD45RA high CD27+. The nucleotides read TGTGCCAGCAGCCTACGACAGGGCATTAACTATGGCTACACCTTC. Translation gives CASSLRQGINYGYTF.